This TCR beta chain is from a study of siplizumab effects on memory and regulatory T cells. The assay was immunoSEQ multiplex PCR, and TCRdb's table has in-frame clones only and misses some. The table includes roughly 26,000 clones, roughly 84% detected once. The CDR3 has 15 residues. Germline lookup yields CDR1 SGHVS and CDR2 FQNEAQ. The V segment lost 4 bases and the J segment 0 bases; nucleotides outside the gene matches: 1. Sequencing used memory CD4+ T cells sorted from blood. V gene TRBV7-8 combines with J gene TRBJ2-1; 9 nucleotides match TRBD2. The sequence derives from a human donor in good health. CDR3 DNA: TGTGCCAGCAGCTCTAGCGGGAACTCCTACAATGAGCAGTTCTTC. This gives the protein CASSSSGNSYNEQFF.